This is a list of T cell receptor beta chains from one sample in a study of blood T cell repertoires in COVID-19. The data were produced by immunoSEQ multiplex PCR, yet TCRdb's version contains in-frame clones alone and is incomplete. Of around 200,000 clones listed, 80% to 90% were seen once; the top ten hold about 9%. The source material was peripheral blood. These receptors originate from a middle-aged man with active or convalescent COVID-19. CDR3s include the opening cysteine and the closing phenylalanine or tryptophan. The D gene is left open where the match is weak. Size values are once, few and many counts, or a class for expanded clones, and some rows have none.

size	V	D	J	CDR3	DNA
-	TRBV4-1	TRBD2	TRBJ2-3	CASSQEGGSGGQLAGVRDTQYF	TGCGCCAGCAGCCAAGAAGGCGGCAGTGGGGGGCAACTAGCGGGAGTAAGGGATACGCAGTATTTT
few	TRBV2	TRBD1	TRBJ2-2	CASSSGTGGTGELFF	TGTGCCAGCAGTTCCGGGACAGGGGGCACCGGGGAGCTGTTTTTT
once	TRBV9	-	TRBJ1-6	CASTPGLSSYNSPLHF	TGTGCCAGCACTCCGGGACTCAGCTCCTATAATTCACCCCTCCACTTT
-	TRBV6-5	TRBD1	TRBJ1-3	CASIGTGAENTIYF	TGTGCCAGCATCGGGACAGGGGCGGAGAACACCATATATTTT
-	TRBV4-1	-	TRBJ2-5	CASSQEGVPPETQYF	TGCGCCAGCAGCCAAGAGGGAGTACCCCCAGAGACCCAGTACTTC
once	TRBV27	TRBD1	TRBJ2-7	CASSTRQGPFSYEQYF	TGTGCCAGCAGTACCCGACAGGGCCCTTTCTCCTACGAGCAGTACTTC
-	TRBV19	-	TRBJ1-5	CASTPQGVQPQHF	TGTGCCAGTACCCCGCAGGGCGTTCAGCCCCAGCATTTT
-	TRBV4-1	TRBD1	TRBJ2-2	CASSQAGGWTGELFF	TGCGCCAGCAGCCAGGCAGGGGGCTGGACCGGGGAGCTGTTTTTT
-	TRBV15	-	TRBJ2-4	CATSRAGLAKNIQYF	TGTGCCACCAGCAGAGCGGGACTAGCCAAAAACATTCAGTACTTC
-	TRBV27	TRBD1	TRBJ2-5	CASTSTGGEETQYF	TGTGCCAGCACTTCGACAGGGGGCGAAGAGACCCAGTACTTC
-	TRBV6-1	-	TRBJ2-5	CASSGRQPNTVIQETQYF	TGTGCCAGCAGTGGCCGACAGCCAAATACTGTTATCCAAGAGACCCAGTACTTC
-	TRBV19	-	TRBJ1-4	CASSIARGGEKLFF	TGTGCCAGTAGTATTGCCAGGGGTGGTGAAAAACTGTTTTTT
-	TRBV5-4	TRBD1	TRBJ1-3	CASTWDRGTGNTIYF	TGTGCCAGCACCTGGGACAGGGGGACTGGAAACACCATATATTTT
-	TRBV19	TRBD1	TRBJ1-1	CASTLTRDRVEAFF	TGTGCCAGTACCCTAACTCGGGACAGGGTTGAAGCTTTCTTT
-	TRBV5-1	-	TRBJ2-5	CASSSGQETQYF	TGCGCCAGCAGCTCGGGTCAAGAGACCCAGTACTTC
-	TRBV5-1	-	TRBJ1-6	CASSELSSYNSPLHF	TGCGCCAGCAGCGAACTAAGCTCCTATAATTCACCCCTCCACTTT
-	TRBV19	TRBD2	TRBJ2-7	CASSLGSGVLSYEQYF	TGTGCCAGTAGTCTTGGTAGCGGGGTCCTCTCCTACGAGCAGTACTTC
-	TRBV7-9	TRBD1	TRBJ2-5	CASSLSVGGGETQYF	TGTGCCAGCAGCTTATCGGTAGGGGGCGGAGAGACCCAGTACTTC
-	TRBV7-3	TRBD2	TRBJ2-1	CASSHSGGIGTSLFNEQFF	TGTGCCAGCAGCCACTCCGGGGGGATCGGGACTTCCCTCTTCAATGAGCAGTTCTTC
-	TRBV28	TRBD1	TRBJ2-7	CATDRGLYEQYF	TGTGCCACCGACAGGGGGCTGTACGAGCAGTACTTC
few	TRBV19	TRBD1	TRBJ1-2	CASSHRDRVYGYTF	TGTGCCAGTAGTCACCGGGACAGGGTTTATGGCTACACCTTC
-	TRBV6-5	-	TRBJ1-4	CASSYSQGIDEKLFF	TGTGCCAGCAGTTACTCCCAGGGGATAGATGAAAAACTGTTTTTT
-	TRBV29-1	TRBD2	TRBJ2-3	CSVIDTASGKVTDTQYF	TGCAGCGTTATTGACACGGCTAGCGGGAAAGTGACAGATACGCAGTATTTT
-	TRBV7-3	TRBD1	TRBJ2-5	CASSSGQYQETQYF	TGTGCCAGCAGCTCGGGACAGTATCAAGAGACCCAGTACTTC
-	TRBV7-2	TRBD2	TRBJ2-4	CASSFSGRDENIQYF	TGTGCCAGCAGCTTCTCGGGGAGGGATGAAAACATTCAGTACTTC
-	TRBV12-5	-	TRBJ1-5	CASGLVLGEGLGLNQPQHF	TGTGCTAGTGGTTTGGTACTCGGGGAAGGGCTTGGATTGAATCAGCCCCAGCATTTT
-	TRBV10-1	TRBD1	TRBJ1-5	CANYTQTGSGDQPQHF	TGCGCCAACTATACTCAGACAGGGTCAGGGGATCAGCCCCAGCATTTT
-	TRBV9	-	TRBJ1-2	CASSVGTSNYGYTF	TGTGCCAGCAGCGTAGGGACATCTAACTATGGCTACACCTTC
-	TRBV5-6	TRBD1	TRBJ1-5	CASSLFGRDRDGNQPQHF	TGTGCCAGCAGCTTATTCGGACGGGACAGGGATGGCAATCAGCCCCAGCATTTT
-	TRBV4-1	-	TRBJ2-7	CASSQVGGSEYEQYF	TGCGCCAGCAGCCAAGTAGGTGGCAGCGAATACGAGCAGTACTTC